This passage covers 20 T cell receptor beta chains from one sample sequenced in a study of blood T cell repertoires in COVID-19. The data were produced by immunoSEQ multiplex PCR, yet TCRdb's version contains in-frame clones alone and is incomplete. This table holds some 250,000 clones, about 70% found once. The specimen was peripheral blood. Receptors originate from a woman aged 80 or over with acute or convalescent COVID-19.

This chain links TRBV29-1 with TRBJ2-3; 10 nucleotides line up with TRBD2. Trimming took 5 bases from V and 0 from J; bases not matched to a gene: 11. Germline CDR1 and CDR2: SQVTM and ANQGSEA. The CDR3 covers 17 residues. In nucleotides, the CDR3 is TGCAGCGTTCGTGGACTAGCGGCGTCTTCTAGCACAGATACGCAGTATTTT. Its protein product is CSVRGLAASSSTDTQYF.

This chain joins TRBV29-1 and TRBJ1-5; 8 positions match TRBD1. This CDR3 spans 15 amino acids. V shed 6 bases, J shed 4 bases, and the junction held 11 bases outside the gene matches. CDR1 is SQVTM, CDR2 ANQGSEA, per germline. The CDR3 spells CSVSTGQGPNQPQHF. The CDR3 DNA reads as TGCAGCGTCTCAACTGGACAGGGCCCGAATCAGCCCCAGCATTTT.

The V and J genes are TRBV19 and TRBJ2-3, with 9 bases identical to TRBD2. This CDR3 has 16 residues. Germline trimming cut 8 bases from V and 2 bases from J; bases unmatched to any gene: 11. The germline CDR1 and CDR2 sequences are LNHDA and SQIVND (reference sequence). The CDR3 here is CASGKTSGYITDTQYF. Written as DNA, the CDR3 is TGTGCCAGTGGGAAGACTAGCGGATACATCACAGATACGCAGTATTTT.

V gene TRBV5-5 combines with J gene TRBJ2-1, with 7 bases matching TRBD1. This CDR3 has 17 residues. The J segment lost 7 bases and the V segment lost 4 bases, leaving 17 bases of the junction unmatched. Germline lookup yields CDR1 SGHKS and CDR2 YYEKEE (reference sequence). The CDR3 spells CASSAPGTDLSRNEQFF. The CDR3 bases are TGTGCCAGCAGCGCGCCCGGGACAGACTTATCCAGGAATGAGCAGTTCTTC.

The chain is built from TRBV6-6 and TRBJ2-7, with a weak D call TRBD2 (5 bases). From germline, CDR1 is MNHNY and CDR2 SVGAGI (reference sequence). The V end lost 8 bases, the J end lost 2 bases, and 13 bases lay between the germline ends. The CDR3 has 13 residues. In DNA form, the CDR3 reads TGTGCCAGCGCCTTTGGAGGAACCTACGAGCAGTACTTC. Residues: CASAFGGTYEQYF.

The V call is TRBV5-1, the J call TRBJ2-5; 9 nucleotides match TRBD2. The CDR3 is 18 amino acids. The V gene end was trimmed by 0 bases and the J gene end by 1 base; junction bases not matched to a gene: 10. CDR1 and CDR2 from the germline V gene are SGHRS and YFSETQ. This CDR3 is CASSLVSSGAGSQETQYF. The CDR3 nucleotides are TGCGCCAGCAGCTTGGTGTCTAGCGGGGCAGGATCCCAAGAGACCCAGTACTTC. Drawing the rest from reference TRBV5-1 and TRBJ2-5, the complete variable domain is KAGVTQTPRYLIKTRGQQVTLSCSPISGHRSVSWYQQTPGQGLQFLFEYFSETQRNKGNFPGRFSGRQFSNSRSEMNVSTLELGDSALYLCASSLVSSGAGSQETQYFGPGTRLLVL.

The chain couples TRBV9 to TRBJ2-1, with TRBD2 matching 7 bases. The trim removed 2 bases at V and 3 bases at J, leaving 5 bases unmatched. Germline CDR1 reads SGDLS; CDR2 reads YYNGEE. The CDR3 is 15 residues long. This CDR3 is CASSVSSGFYNEQFF. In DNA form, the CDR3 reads TGTGCCAGCAGCGTCTCTAGCGGCTTCTACAATGAGCAGTTCTTC.

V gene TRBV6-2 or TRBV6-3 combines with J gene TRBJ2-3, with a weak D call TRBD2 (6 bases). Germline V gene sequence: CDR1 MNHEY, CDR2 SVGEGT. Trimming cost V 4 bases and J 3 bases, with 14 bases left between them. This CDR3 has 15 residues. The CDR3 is CASSLLAIVTDTQYF. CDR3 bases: TGTGCCAGCAGTTTGCTAGCGATTGTTACAGATACGCAGTATTTT.

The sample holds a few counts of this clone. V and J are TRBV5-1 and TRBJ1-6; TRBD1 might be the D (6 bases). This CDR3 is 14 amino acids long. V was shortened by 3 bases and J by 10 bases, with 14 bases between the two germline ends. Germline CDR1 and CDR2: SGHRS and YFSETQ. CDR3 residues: CASSSQGPPSPLHF. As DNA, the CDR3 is TGCGCCAGCAGCTCCCAGGGGCCCCCCTCACCCCTCCACTTT.

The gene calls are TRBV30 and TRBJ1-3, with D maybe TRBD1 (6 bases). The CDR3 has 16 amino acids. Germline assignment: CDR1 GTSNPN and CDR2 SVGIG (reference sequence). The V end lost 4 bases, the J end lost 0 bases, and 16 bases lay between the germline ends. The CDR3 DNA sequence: TGTGCCTGGACCGCTGCGGGGGGCTTCTCTGGAAACACCATATATTTT. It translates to CAWTAAGGFSGNTIYF.

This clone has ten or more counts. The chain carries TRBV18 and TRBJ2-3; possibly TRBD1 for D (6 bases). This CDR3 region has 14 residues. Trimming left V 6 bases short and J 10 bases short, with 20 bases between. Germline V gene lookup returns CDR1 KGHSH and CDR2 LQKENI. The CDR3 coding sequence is TGTGCCAGCTCCTCTAAAAACCAGGGGTATCCGCAGTATTTT. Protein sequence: CASSSKNQGYPQYF.

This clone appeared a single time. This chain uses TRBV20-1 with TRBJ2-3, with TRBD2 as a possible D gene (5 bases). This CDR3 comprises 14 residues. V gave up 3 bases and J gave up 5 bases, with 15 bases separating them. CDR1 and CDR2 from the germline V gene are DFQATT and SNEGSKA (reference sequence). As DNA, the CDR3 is TGCAGTGCTAGTCTTGGTAGCGCCGGAGATACGCAGTATTTT. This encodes CSASLGSAGDTQYF.

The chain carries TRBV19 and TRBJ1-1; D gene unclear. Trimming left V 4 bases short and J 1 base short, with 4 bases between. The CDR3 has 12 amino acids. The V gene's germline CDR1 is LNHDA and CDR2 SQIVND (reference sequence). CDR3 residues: CASSKQNTEAFF. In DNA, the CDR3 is TGTGCCAGTAGTAAACAGAACACTGAAGCTTTCTTT.

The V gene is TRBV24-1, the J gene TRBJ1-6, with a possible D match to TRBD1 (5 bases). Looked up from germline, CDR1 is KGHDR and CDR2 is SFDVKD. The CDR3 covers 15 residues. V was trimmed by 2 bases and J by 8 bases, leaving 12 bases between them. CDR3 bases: TGTGCCACCAGTGATTGGGGGGACCCGGATTCACCCCTCCACTTT. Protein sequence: CATSDWGDPDSPLHF.

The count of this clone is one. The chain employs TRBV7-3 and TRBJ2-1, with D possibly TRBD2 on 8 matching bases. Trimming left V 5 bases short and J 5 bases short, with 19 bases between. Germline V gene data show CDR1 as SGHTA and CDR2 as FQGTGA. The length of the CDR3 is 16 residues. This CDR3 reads CASSRGTDGRDNEQFF. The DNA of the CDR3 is TGTGCCAGCAGCAGAGGGACAGACGGGAGGGACAATGAGCAGTTCTTC.

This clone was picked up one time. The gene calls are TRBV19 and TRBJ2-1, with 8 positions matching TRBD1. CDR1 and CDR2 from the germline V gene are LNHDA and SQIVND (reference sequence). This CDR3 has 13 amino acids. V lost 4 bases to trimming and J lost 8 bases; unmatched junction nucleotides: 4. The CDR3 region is CASSTDRGYEQFF. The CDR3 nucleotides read TGTGCCAGTAGTACTGACAGGGGCTATGAGCAGTTCTTC.

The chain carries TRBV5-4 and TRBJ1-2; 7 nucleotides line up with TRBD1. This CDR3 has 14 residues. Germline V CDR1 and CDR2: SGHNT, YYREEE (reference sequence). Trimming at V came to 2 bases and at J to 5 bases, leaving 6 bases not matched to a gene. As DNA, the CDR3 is TGTGCCAGCAGCTTAGGGGGCGCTGAGTATGGCTACACCTTC. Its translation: CASSLGGAEYGYTF.

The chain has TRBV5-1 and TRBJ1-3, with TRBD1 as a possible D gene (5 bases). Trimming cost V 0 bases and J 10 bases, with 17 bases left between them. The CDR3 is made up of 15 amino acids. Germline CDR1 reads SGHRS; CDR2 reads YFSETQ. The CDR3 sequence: CASSLGQLPDRTIYF. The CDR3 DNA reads TGCGCCAGCAGCTTGGGACAGCTCCCCGATAGGACCATATATTTT.

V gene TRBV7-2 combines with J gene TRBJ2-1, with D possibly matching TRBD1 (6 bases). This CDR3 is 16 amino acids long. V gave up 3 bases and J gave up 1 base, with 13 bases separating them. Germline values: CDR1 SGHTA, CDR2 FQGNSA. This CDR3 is CASSFRGEPSYNEQFF. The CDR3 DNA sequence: TGTGCCAGCAGCTTCAGGGGAGAGCCTTCCTACAATGAGCAGTTCTTC. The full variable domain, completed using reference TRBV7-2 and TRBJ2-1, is GAGVSQSPSNKVTEKGKDVELRCDPISGHTALYWYRQSLGQGLEFLIYFQGNSAPDKSGLPSDRFSAERTGGSVSTLTIQRTQQEDSAVYLCASSFRGEPSYNEQFFGPGTRLTVL.

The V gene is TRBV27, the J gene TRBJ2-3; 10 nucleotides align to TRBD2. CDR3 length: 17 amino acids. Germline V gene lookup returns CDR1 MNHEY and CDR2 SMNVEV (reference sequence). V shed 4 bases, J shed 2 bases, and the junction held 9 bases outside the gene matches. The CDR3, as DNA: TGTGCCAGCAGTTCTGGGACTAGCGCGACGAACACAGATACGCAGTATTTT. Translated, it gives CASSSGTSATNTDTQYF.